The 29 T cell receptor beta chains below were found in one sample sequenced in a study of Graves' ophthalmopathy and Graves' hyperthyroidism. From RNA, the CDR3 regions of TCR beta chains were amplified and sequenced. Second-round multiplex PCR came after first-round RT-PCR with HTBI primers. TCRdb reanalysed the multiplex PCR reads using MiXCR and keeps one entry per CDR3 protein. The sample has about 700,000 distinct CDR3 sequences, roughly two fifths seen once; the top ten hold about 40%. The sequencing input was peripheral blood. The receptor source for this set is an adult man with Graves' ophthalmopathy.

This clonotype was recorded many times. This sequence joins TRBV7-9 and TRBJ2-2; D is unclear. V was clipped by 1 base and J by 2 bases, with 14 bases between them. The length of the CDR3 is 17 residues. Looked up from germline, CDR1 is SEHNR and CDR2 is FQNEAQ (reference sequence). CDR3 protein: CASSLELGIGNTGELFF. The CDR3, as DNA: TGTGCCAGCAGCTTAGAGCTGGGGATAGGAAACACCGGGGAGCTGTTTTTT. The full variable domain, with the rest looked up from reference TRBV7-9 and TRBJ2-2, is DTGVSQNPRHKITKRGQNVTFRCDPISEHNRLYWYRQTLGQGPEFLTYFQNEAQLEKSRLLSDRFSAERPKGSFSTLEIQRTEQGDSAMYLCASSLELGIGNTGELFFGEGSRLTVL.

The chain has TRBV20-1 and TRBJ2-2; D is possibly TRBD1 (5 bases). V lost 2 bases, J lost 2 bases, and 9 bases lay in between. Germline V gives CDR1 DFQATT, CDR2 SNEGSKA (reference sequence). The CDR3 spans 14 residues. The CDR3 DNA reads TGCAGTGCTAGATGGCAGGGAAACACCGGGGAGCTGTTTTTT. Amino acids: CSARWQGNTGELFF.

This clonotype was seen ten or more times. The chain combines TRBV12-3 or TRBV12-4 with TRBJ1-5, with D uncertain. V gave up 6 bases and J gave up 4 bases, with 7 bases separating them. The CDR3 has 12 residues. The CDR3 sequence is CASRTDNQPQHF. The CDR3 DNA reads TGTGCCAGCAGGACGGATAATCAGCCCCAGCATTTT.

Worth noting for this clonotype: One end of the junction fails to match germline, which may point to a read error. The chain combines TRBV25-1 with TRBJ1-2; D gene unclear. This CDR3 has 11 amino acids. From germline, CDR1 is MGHDK and CDR2 SYGVNS. The CDR3 DNA is TGTGCCAGCAGTGCCACCTATGGCCACACCTTC. Translating it yields CASSATYGHTF.

This clonotype was counted many times. This chain links TRBV7-2 with TRBJ1-5; D is undetermined. The CDR3 is 13 residues long. Germline assignment: CDR1 SGHTA and CDR2 FQGNSA. The ends were cut back, 5 bases at V and 2 bases at J, with 7 bases in the middle. CDR3 sequence: CASSAGRNQPQHF. The CDR3 DNA follows: TGTGCCAGCAGCGCAGGACGCAATCAGCCCCAGCATTTT.

This clonotype has a handful of counts. This chain links TRBV7-9 with TRBJ2-2; D not resolved. Trimming stripped 5 bases from V and 0 bases from J, with 10 bases between. Germline V gene lookup returns CDR1 SEHNR and CDR2 FQNEAQ (reference sequence). CDR3 length: 15 amino acids. The CDR3 protein is CASSHWLTNTGELFF. CDR3 sequence (DNA): TGTGCCAGCAGCCACTGGCTGACGAACACCGGGGAGCTGTTTTTT.

The chain has TRBV10-3 and TRBJ2-7, with 10 bases aligning to TRBD1. Trimming cost V 0 bases and J 3 bases; bases outside gene matches: 5. Germline CDR1 is ENHRY and CDR2 is SYGVKD. This CDR3 region has 16 residues. In nucleotides, the CDR3 is TGTGCCATCAGTGAGTCCCTGACAGGGGGCAGCTACGAGCAGTACTTC. Translated: CAISESLTGGSYEQYF.

At least ten counts were recorded for this clonotype. V gene TRBV7-8 combines with J gene TRBJ2-7; 7 bases match TRBD1. The CDR3 loop spans 11 amino acids. V lost 4 bases to trimming and J lost 7 bases; unmatched junction nucleotides: 1. Germline loops: CDR1 SGHVS, CDR2 FQNEAQ. CDR3 nucleotide sequence: TGTGCCAGCAGCTCGGGACAGGAGCAGTACTTC. It encodes CASSSGQEQYF.

V gene TRBV2 combines with J gene TRBJ1-5; TRBD1 might be the D (5 bases). The V end lost 6 bases, the J end lost 0 bases, and 12 bases lay between the germline ends. The CDR3 has 15 amino acids. Germline-derived CDR1 and CDR2 are SNHLY and FYNNEI. DNA for the CDR3: TGTGCCAGCAGGCAAGGGGACCTTAGCAATCAGCCCCAGCATTTT. It encodes CASRQGDLSNQPQHF.

The chain carries TRBV11-2 and TRBJ2-7, with TRBD2 matching over 9 bases. The CDR3 runs to 15 residues. Germline V CDR1 and CDR2: SGHAT, FQNNGV. V lost 6 bases to trimming and J lost 3 bases; unmatched junction nucleotides: 9. The CDR3 DNA follows: TGTGCCAGCAGTTCCGTAGCGGGAGCTGTCTACGAGCAGTACTTC. Amino acids: CASSSVAGAVYEQYF.

Regarding this clonotype: A much larger clone is a single base away; this may be a read error. The rearrangement uses TRBV7-9 and TRBJ2-7; the D is unclear. With 1 base removed from V and 9 bases from J, the gap between germline ends came to 25 bases. The CDR3 extends over 17 amino acids. CDR1 SEHNR and CDR2 FQNEAQ come from the germline V gene (reference sequence). CDR3 amino acids: CASSLVVKTDGPHVQYF. The CDR3 nucleotides read TGTGCCAGCAGCTTAGTCGTTAAGACTGACGGTCCACACGTGCAGTACTTC.

There are many counts of this clonotype. This sequence joins TRBV19 and TRBJ1-2, with unresolved D. Germline V gene data show CDR1 as LNHDA and CDR2 as SQIVND (reference sequence). CDR3 length equals 13 residues. V lost 6 bases to trimming and J lost 7 bases, with 15 bases between them. The CDR3 DNA is TGTGCCAGTAGCAGGAGAGAGTCACGTGGCTACACCTTC. It encodes CASSRRESRGYTF.

This clonotype was seen a handful of times. V and J are TRBV19 and TRBJ2-5; D call uncertain. The CDR3 totals 10 residues. Trimming removed 7 bases from V and 7 bases from J, with 7 bases in between. CDR1 is LNHDA and CDR2 is SQIVND in the germline V gene (reference sequence). The CDR3, as DNA: TGTGCCAGTATCCCGTGGACCCAGTACTTC. This gives the protein CASIPWTQYF.

The chain combines TRBV20-1 with TRBJ1-1; D is unresolved. Germline lookup yields CDR1 DFQATT and CDR2 SNEGSKA (reference sequence). V was shortened by 8 bases and J by 3 bases, with 13 bases between the two germline ends. The CDR3 length is 12 residues. CDR3 coding DNA: TGCAGTACCTCCGGTGGGGACACTGAAGCTTTCTTT. Encoded protein: CSTSGGDTEAFF.

This clonotype was observed a single time. The J gene is TRBJ2-2, the V gene TRBV12-3 or TRBV12-4; 9 nucleotides match TRBD2. The CDR3 consists of 15 residues. Trimming took 1 base from V and 7 from J; bases not matched to a gene: 4. The CDR3 DNA is TGTGCCAGCAGTTTAGTAGCGGGAGCGCTCGGGGAGCTGTTTTTT. Its translation: CASSLVAGALGELFF.

This chain links TRBV29-1 with TRBJ2-1; TRBD1 might be the D (6 bases). The germline V gene encodes CDR1 SQVTM and CDR2 ANQGSEA. The V gene lost 4 bases and the J gene lost 7 bases, with 11 bases spanning the gap. The CDR3 covers 12 residues. The CDR3 coding sequence is TGCAGCGTTGGGACAGCCTTTAATGAGCAGTTCTTC. Residues: CSVGTAFNEQFF.

J is TRBJ1-1 and V is TRBV5-1; no clear D gene. The germline V gene has CDR1 SGHRS and CDR2 YFSETQ. CDR3 length equals 14 residues. V dropped 5 bases and J dropped 0 bases, with 11 bases sitting between them. CDR3 sequence: CASSPQNLNTEAFF. DNA of the CDR3: TGCGCCAGCAGTCCGCAAAACCTGAACACTGAAGCTTTCTTT.

On this clonotype itself: The junction departs from the called germline gene at one end, perhaps through a read error. The CDR3 protein is CAGSLTGGVNTEAFF. As DNA, the CDR3 is TGCGCCGGCAGCTTGACTGGGGGTGTGAACACTGAAGCTTTCTTT. The V call is TRBV5-1, the J call TRBJ1-1; D is perhaps TRBD1 (5 bases). The CDR3 sequence is 15 residues long. Germline loops: CDR1 SGHRS, CDR2 YFSETQ.

Worth noting for this clonotype: Its ends do not fully match the called genes, so a read error is possible. The chain couples TRBV7-7 to TRBJ2-5; TRBD1 might be the D (5 bases). The CDR3 length is 16 residues. Per the germline V gene, CDR1 is SSHAT and CDR2 is FNYEAQ (reference sequence). Here the CDR3 DNA reads TGTGCTAGCAGCGTTGTTGGCAGGGCGCTCCAAGAGACCCAGTACTTC. As protein: CASSVVGRALQETQYF.

The CDR3 nucleotides are TGTGCTAGAGTGTCAGACTATAATTCACCCCTCCACTTT. It specifies CARVSDYNSPLHF. J is TRBJ1-6 and V is TRBV9; no definite D call. Looked up from germline, CDR1 is SGDLS and CDR2 is YYNGEE. The CDR3 sequence is 13 residues long.

V and J are TRBV12-5 and TRBJ1-1, with D perhaps matching TRBD1 (5 bases). With 3 bases removed from V and 0 bases from J, the gap between germline ends came to 23 bases. The CDR3 is 19 amino acids. Germline V lookup: CDR1 LGHNT, CDR2 FRNRAP. The CDR3 DNA reads as TGTGCTAGTGGTTTCTCCATCCTCACCGGGAGGGGATTGAACACTGAAGCTTTCTTT. It yields the protein CASGFSILTGRGLNTEAFF.

The V gene is TRBV29-1, the J gene TRBJ2-5, with TRBD1 identical over 10 bases. The CDR3 runs 14 residues. Per germline, CDR1 SQVTM and CDR2 ANQGSEA. The CDR3 DNA is TGCAGTACCTCAGACAGGGGGCCGTCGAAGACCCAGTACTTC. Its protein product is CSTSDRGPSKTQYF.

Ten or more counts support this clonotype. The chain combines TRBV29-1 with TRBJ2-7, with TRBD1 as a possible D gene (5 bases). The CDR3 is made up of 14 amino acids. Per germline, CDR1 SQVTM and CDR2 ANQGSEA. The V end lost 3 bases, the J end lost 2 bases, and 14 bases lay between the germline ends. CDR3 residues: CSVESSGLTYEQYF. CDR3 sequence (DNA): TGCAGCGTTGAGTCGTCAGGGCTGACCTACGAGCAGTACTTC.

The chain links TRBV7-8 to TRBJ1-5, with 7 nucleotides matching TRBD1. CDR3 length: 18 amino acids. V shed 5 bases and J 0 bases; nucleotides not matched to a gene: 13. Germline CDR1 is SGHVS and CDR2 is FQNEAQ. The CDR3 bases are TGTGCCAGCAGCCCCCGGGACAGCGCTTCTTATAGCAATCAGCCCCAGCATTTT. Its translation: CASSPRDSASYSNQPQHF. The whole variable domain, filled in from reference TRBV7-8 and TRBJ1-5, reads GAGVSQSPRYKVAKRGQDVALRCDPISGHVSLFWYQQALGQGPEFLTYFQNEAQLDKSGLPSDRFFAERPEGSVSTLKIQRTQQEDSAVYLCASSPRDSASYSNQPQHFGDGTRLSIL.

The table lists this clonotype with many counts. The chain combines TRBV20-1 with TRBJ1-5; D unclear. The CDR3 is 13 amino acids. V gave up 6 bases and J gave up 2 bases, with 11 bases separating them. Germline V gene sequence: CDR1 DFQATT, CDR2 SNEGSKA (reference sequence). The CDR3: CSAVGVGNQPQHF. The CDR3, as DNA: TGCAGTGCCGTTGGGGTTGGCAATCAGCCCCAGCATTTT.

This clonotype was found a few times. The chain links TRBV4-1 to TRBJ2-5; 8 bases agree with TRBD1. Germline values: CDR1 MGHRA, CDR2 YSYEKL. This CDR3 spans 15 amino acids. Trimming cost V 5 bases and J 4 bases; bases outside gene matches: 9. CDR3 residues: CASSSRQGSVETQYF. CDR3 bases: TGCGCCAGCAGCTCACGACAGGGGTCGGTAGAGACCCAGTACTTC.

This chain connects TRBV7-2 to TRBJ1-2, with D possibly matching TRBD1 (5 bases). The CDR3 spans 12 residues. In germline, CDR1 is SGHTA, CDR2 FQGNSA. Trimming took off 7 bases at V and 5 bases at J, with 11 bases between the two ends. The DNA for the CDR3 is TGTGCCAGCAACCGGGACCGATATGGCTACACCTTC. Its translation: CASNRDRYGYTF.

The chain employs TRBV2 and TRBJ2-7, with a tentative D call TRBD2 (6 bases). The CDR3 extends over 13 amino acids. V lost 4 bases, J lost 3 bases, and 10 bases lay in between. Germline CDR1 is SNHLY and CDR2 is FYNNEI. DNA for the CDR3: TGTGCCAGCAGTGGTTGGGGGGACTACGAGCAGTACTTC. This encodes CASSGWGDYEQYF.

This clonotype has just a few counts. The rearrangement uses TRBV10-2 and TRBJ1-6; D gene unclear. The CDR3 sequence is 14 residues long. Trimming left V 8 bases short and J 6 bases short, with 14 bases between. Germline-derived CDR1 and CDR2 are WSHSY and SAAADI. Written as DNA, the CDR3 is TGCGCCAGCGGCTCCGGGTTAAGTAATTCACCCCTCCACTTT. It yields the protein CASGSGLSNSPLHF.